This T cell receptor beta chain was identified during a study of identical twins. CDR1 is SGHTA and CDR2 is FQGNSA in the germline V gene. CDR3 length: 15 residues. Trimming removed 1 base from V and 2 bases from J, with 12 bases in between. Study results and caveats: Analyses based on zero insertions could be partly confounded by invariant MAIT and iNKT cells. Out-of-frame alpha sequences common to twins exhibited an excess of low generation probability.

All donors were healthy, and all were Caucasian. Only a few counts were recorded for this clonotype. Its specificity is not known. TCRdb called the 5' RACE reads again in MiXCR, with one record for every CDR3 protein. Of hundreds of thousands of distinct CDR3 sequences in the sample, over 15% were seen once. Separately, the same data were catalogued under a study of T cells expressing NK-cell markers. Per that study: Also leading the CD3+CD56-NKG2C+ fraction in a handful of donors were these clonotypes.

The sequence derives from a woman aged 18-29 years in good health. Sequenced: PBMCs. This chain connects TRBV7-2 to TRBJ2-7; no firm D call. The CDR3 sequence is CASSLVSNDPYEQYF. The DNA for the CDR3 is TGTGCCAGCAGCTTAGTGTCTAATGACCCCTACGAGCAGTACTTC.